What follows are 4 T cell receptor beta chains derived from one specimen sequenced in a study of cytomegalovirus exposure and HLA in healthy donors. The PCR ran on 60 Vbeta and 13 Jbeta primers. Generated by immunoSEQ multiplex PCR, the TCRdb table keeps only in-frame clones and is missing some. The sample includes around 140,000 clones, about 80% of them seen just once. The sequenced material came from PBMCs. Source of these receptors: a man aged 30 to 39 in good health and CMV-seropositive.

The V gene is TRBV4-2, the J gene TRBJ2-5, with 7 bases fitting TRBD2. The CDR3 extends over 16 amino acids. Trimming took 3 bases from V and 4 from J; bases not matched to a gene: 11. Per germline, CDR1 LGHNA and CDR2 YNFKEQ. DNA for the CDR3: TGTGCCAGCAGCCACGACTTCGGGGGAGGGGTAGAGACCCAGTACTTC. It encodes CASSHDFGGGVETQYF.

This clone appeared a few times. V and J are TRBV18 and TRBJ1-5; D is perhaps TRBD1 (5 bases). This CDR3 is 13 amino acids long. Between the trimmed V and J ends, which lost 4 bases and 5 bases, there was a span of 9 bases. CDR1 and CDR2 (germline): KGHSH, LQKENI. The CDR3 coding sequence is TGTGCCAGCTCACAGGGGAGGGATCAGCCCCAGCATTTT. Translated, it gives CASSQGRDQPQHF.

The chain is built from TRBV10-3 and TRBJ2-1; 13 bases match TRBD2. The V gene end was trimmed by 4 bases and the J gene end by 8 bases; junction bases not matched to a gene: 5. The length of the CDR3 is 15 residues. The V gene's germline CDR1 is ENHRY and CDR2 SYGVKD. CDR3 region: CAISGTSGSSDEQFF. The CDR3 DNA is TGTGCCATCAGTGGGACTAGCGGGAGTTCGGATGAGCAGTTCTTC.

This sequence joins TRBV2 and TRBJ1-4, with no clear D. V lost 6 bases, J lost 8 bases, and 22 bases lay in between. The CDR3 has 16 amino acids. Germline assignment: CDR1 SNHLY and CDR2 FYNNEI. The CDR3 nucleotides read TGTGCCAGCAGCCCGACCCAGGCTACCGCAAGGGAAAAACTGTTTTTT. The encoded protein is CASSPTQATAREKLFF.